A single sample gave rise to the 14 T cell receptor beta chains below, sequenced in a study of post-analysis software for immune sequencing data (dated by TCRdb to 2015 to 2017). Study-wide conclusions, independent of this receptor: Significantly higher frequencies in patients than in controls were found for about five TRBV segments, including TRBV5-6, TRBV5-1 and TRBV20-1.

These receptors are not linked to any known antigen. The library was generated by PCR. TCRdb shows the sequencer as Illumina HiSeq 2500. To reduce PCR and sequencing biases, unique molecular identifiers were incorporated into the TCR beta cDNA libraries. TCRdb ran its own pipeline on the public reads, namely fastp trimming at Q25 and MiXCR clone calling, and kept in-frame beta chains. Under each unique CDR3 protein, matching rows form one entry showing the most common genes and DNA. Recorded for this sample are approximately 460,000 distinct CDR3 sequences; approximately 45% of them occurred a single time. 9.5% to 13% of the sample is held by the ten biggest clonotypes. Sequencing was performed on blood. Source of these receptors: a girl between 5 and 17 years old with multiple sclerosis.

This chain joins TRBV24-1 and TRBJ2-1, with 13 positions matching TRBD2. This CDR3 comprises 16 residues. V lost 3 bases to trimming and J lost 7 bases; unmatched junction nucleotides: 5. Germline CDR1 and CDR2: KGHDR and SFDVKD. Written as DNA, the CDR3 is TGTGCCACCAGTGATGAACTAGCGGGAGGGCCGAATGAGCAGTTCTTC. Residues: CATSDELAGGPNEQFF.

V gene TRBV6-5 combines with J gene TRBJ1-1; TRBD1 might be the D (5 bases). The V gene lost 0 bases and the J gene lost 0 bases, with 8 bases spanning the gap. The CDR3 runs 15 residues. The germline CDR1 and CDR2 sequences are MNHEY and SVGAGI. CDR3 region: CASSYSDTLNTEAFF. The CDR3 region has the DNA TGTGCCAGCAGTTACTCGGACACCTTGAACACTGAAGCTTTCTTT.

This clonotype has just a few counts. V and J are TRBV4-1 and TRBJ2-3; 8 bases fit TRBD2. CDR1 is MGHRA, CDR2 YSYEKL, per germline. CDR3 size: 16 residues. With V trimmed by 0 bases and J by 3 bases, 5 bases remained unmatched. CDR3 DNA sequence: TGCGCCAGCAGCCAAGATAAGGGACTAGGAACAGATACGCAGTATTTT. Amino acid sequence: CASSQDKGLGTDTQYF.

This clonotype has more than one count but fewer than ten. CDR3 sequence: CASAPGVSSYEQYF. The CDR3 DNA reads TGTGCCAGCGCCCCTGGCGTTAGCTCCTACGAGCAGTACTTC. The rearrangement links TRBV12-3 or TRBV12-4 to TRBJ2-7; no firm D call. CDR3 length equals 14 residues. V dropped 8 bases and J dropped 0 bases, with 14 bases sitting between them.

The rearrangement joins TRBV6-1 to TRBJ2-6; D perhaps matches TRBD1 (5 bases). This CDR3 is built from 18 residues. The V end was cut by 2 bases, the J end by 0 bases, with 14 bases between. The V gene's germline CDR1 is MNHNS and CDR2 SASEGT. Written as DNA, the CDR3 is TGTGCCAGCAGTGAACGGACAAAGTCCTACTCTGGGGCCAACGTCCTGACTTTC. It is translated as CASSERTKSYSGANVLTF.

Ten or more counts support this clonotype. A much larger clone lies one base from this, so it may be a read error. The CDR3 here is CASSFEETQYF. The CDR3 DNA reads as TGCGCCAGCAGCTTTGAAGAGACCCAGTACTTC. The V gene is TRBV5-1, the J gene TRBJ2-5; no reliable D call. Germline loops: CDR1 SGHRS, CDR2 YFSETQ. V was trimmed by 2 bases and J by 3 bases, leaving 2 bases between them. The CDR3 runs to 11 residues.

The chain couples TRBV20-1 to TRBJ2-1, with 7 bases aligning to TRBD2. Looked up from germline, CDR1 is DFQATT and CDR2 is SNEGSKA (reference sequence). The ends lost 3 bases at V and 5 bases at J; junction bases unmatched: 7. The CDR3 has 14 residues. The CDR3 is CSASGSGAHNEQFF. The CDR3, as DNA: TGCAGTGCTAGCGGCAGCGGGGCTCACAATGAGCAGTTCTTC.

The table lists this clonotype with a few counts. The chain has TRBV5-1 and TRBJ2-7; perhaps TRBD1 as D (5 bases). Germline CDR1 is SGHRS and CDR2 is YFSETQ. The CDR3 loop spans 13 amino acids. V was shortened by 1 base and J by 7 bases, with 12 bases between the two germline ends. The DNA of the CDR3 is TGCGCCAGCAGCTTGAGGGGCGGAAGAGAGCAGTACTTC. Its translation: CASSLRGGREQYF. The full variable domain, rest sourced from reference TRBV5-1 and TRBJ2-7, is KAGVTQTPRYLIKTRGQQVTLSCSPISGHRSVSWYQQTPGQGLQFLFEYFSETQRNKGNFPGRFSGRQFSNSRSEMNVSTLELGDSALYLCASSLRGGREQYFGPGTRLTVT.

For the CDR3, the DNA is TGTGCCAGCAGTTTAAACCGACAGGCCCTAAACGAGCAGTACTTC. Its translation: CASSLNRQALNEQYF. The rearrangement uses TRBV12-3 or TRBV12-4 and TRBJ2-7; D perhaps matches TRBD1 (6 bases). Trimming shortened V by 2 bases and J by 5 bases, and 16 bases separated the two germline ends. The CDR3 runs to 15 residues.

The rearrangement links TRBV29-1 to TRBJ1-4, with D unresolved. Trimming shortened V by 7 bases and J by 7 bases, and 13 bases separated the two germline ends. This CDR3 region has 12 residues. CDR1 and CDR2 from the germline V gene are SQVTM and ANQGSEA. CDR3: CSAEADGEKLFF. The CDR3 DNA reads as TGCAGCGCAGAAGCGGACGGTGAAAAACTGTTTTTT.

This clonotype has a handful of counts. This chain uses TRBV24-1 with TRBJ2-1; D is possibly TRBD2 (5 bases). This CDR3 has 16 amino acids. Deletions cut 1 base from V and 0 bases from J, with 9 bases between. CDR1 KGHDR and CDR2 SFDVKD come from the germline V gene. The CDR3 DNA reads as TGTGCCACCAGTGATTTTGTAGCGAACTCCTACAATGAGCAGTTCTTC. Protein product: CATSDFVANSYNEQFF.

The chain carries TRBV5-1 and TRBJ2-3; 9 bases are shared with TRBD2. CDR1 and CDR2 from the germline V gene are SGHRS and YFSETQ. J was trimmed by 2 bases and V by 2 bases; bases with no gene match: 3. The CDR3 extends over 15 amino acids. The CDR3 protein is CASSFLAGITDTQYF. As DNA, the CDR3 is TGCGCCAGCAGCTTCCTAGCGGGGATCACAGATACGCAGTATTTT.

The chain links TRBV10-3 to TRBJ2-2, with a tentative D call TRBD2 (5 bases). Trimming cost V 2 bases and J 0 bases, with 10 bases left between them. The length of the CDR3 is 16 residues. CDR1 and CDR2 (germline): ENHRY, SYGVKD. The CDR3 region has the DNA TGTGCCATCAGTGAGGTTAGCGCTGCGAACACCGGGGAGCTGTTTTTT. Translating gives CAISEVSAANTGELFF.

This clonotype was counted only a few times. This chain joins TRBV5-1 and TRBJ2-2, with D possibly TRBD2 on 6 matching bases. The CDR3 spans 16 residues. Germline V lookup: CDR1 SGHRS, CDR2 YFSETQ. V was pared by 4 bases and J by 0 bases, with 13 bases between. The CDR3 bases are TGCGCCAGCAGCATCGCCGGGAGATCGAACACCGGGGAGCTGTTTTTT. Its protein product is CASSIAGRSNTGELFF.